This TCR beta chain came from a study of siplizumab effects on memory and regulatory T cells (dated by TCRdb to the late 2010s). Concerning the study at large: The effect of the anti-CD2 antibody siplizumab on alloreactive T-cell subsets was examined in allogeneic mixed lymphocyte reactions constructed from human PBMCs.

Libraries were built with the immunoSEQ multiplex PCR assay. About 10^5 TCR templates per sample were assayed by the deep sequencing platform. Genomic DNA extracted from sorted T cells was used for TCRbeta CDR3 sequencing. On the authors' methods: Clonal analysis of TCRbeta CDR3 data was done in the R programming language. Unstimulated samples were compared with post-reaction CFSE-low samples to define alloreactive CD4+ and CD8+ clones. Alloreactive CD4+ clones were assigned to regulatory or non-regulatory origin by matching sequences to sorted unstimulated Treg and non-Treg repertoires. Imported from immuneACCESS, the table was reduced by TCRdb to in-frame sequences with V and J called. These copies leave out some clones; in studies compared against another copy, an unresolved V gene accounts for under half, and the cause of the remainder is not known. Clonal size and the V and J genes are those of that table, whereas D and trimming came from the DNA. Recorded for this sample are tens of thousands of clones; roughly 96% of them occurred a single time. About 0.095% of the sample goes to the ten largest clones.

In addition, sequencing in three donor pairs included unstimulated CD8+ effector memory subsets alongside CD4+ naive, CD8+ naive, CD8+ TEMRA and CD4+ memory subsets. Sorted unstimulated T cells and proliferating T cells recovered from mixed lymphocyte reactions were subjected to TCRbeta CDR3 sequencing. Fresh whole blood from some ten HLA-typed healthy donors was used as the source from which PBMCs were isolated. What the work shows at the level of the full study, not this receptor alone: Roughly 75-95% of proliferating CD4+ or CD8+ clones could not be assigned a naive or memory phenotype. In reactions with siplizumab, an average of around 70% of mappable alloreactive CD4+ clones were Treg-derived, compared with roughly 26% in control reactions. Compared with memory T cells, unstimulated naive T cells appeared more diverse, and naive cells seemed to make a substantial contribution to the alloresponse. No functional confirmation was obtained for the suppressive function of proliferating Tregs from siplizumab cultures. Because sequences at frequencies below about 10^-5 were poorly captured, only a minor fraction of alloreactive clones could be mapped back to unstimulated subsets. The cumulative frequency of alloreactive sequences traceable to unstimulated CD4+ memory T cells was significantly reduced by siplizumab.

As regards this clone: Its recognized antigen is unknown. Base qualities are not at hand, and no much larger clone is one base apart.

This clonotype originated in a human donor in good health. Source material: naive CD8+ T cells sorted from blood. The sample's cell subset or site, from its label and the paper: unstimulated naive T cells.

CDR3 loop: CASSVAPAGGRNEQFF. The nucleotide sequence reads TGTGCCAGCAGCGTAGCTCCTGCGGGGGGTCGAAATGAGCAGTTCTTC. The rearrangement combines TRBV9 with TRBJ2-1; 8 nucleotides in the junction match TRBD2. The CDR3 measures 16 amino acids from cysteine to phenylalanine. Just CDR3 DNA is preserved here, 48 bases in frame from base 1. Via the germline V gene, CDR1 is SGDLS and CDR2 YYNGEE. From V the trimming removes 0 bases and from J it removes 7 bases, while the gene matches leave 9 bases of the junction unaccounted for.